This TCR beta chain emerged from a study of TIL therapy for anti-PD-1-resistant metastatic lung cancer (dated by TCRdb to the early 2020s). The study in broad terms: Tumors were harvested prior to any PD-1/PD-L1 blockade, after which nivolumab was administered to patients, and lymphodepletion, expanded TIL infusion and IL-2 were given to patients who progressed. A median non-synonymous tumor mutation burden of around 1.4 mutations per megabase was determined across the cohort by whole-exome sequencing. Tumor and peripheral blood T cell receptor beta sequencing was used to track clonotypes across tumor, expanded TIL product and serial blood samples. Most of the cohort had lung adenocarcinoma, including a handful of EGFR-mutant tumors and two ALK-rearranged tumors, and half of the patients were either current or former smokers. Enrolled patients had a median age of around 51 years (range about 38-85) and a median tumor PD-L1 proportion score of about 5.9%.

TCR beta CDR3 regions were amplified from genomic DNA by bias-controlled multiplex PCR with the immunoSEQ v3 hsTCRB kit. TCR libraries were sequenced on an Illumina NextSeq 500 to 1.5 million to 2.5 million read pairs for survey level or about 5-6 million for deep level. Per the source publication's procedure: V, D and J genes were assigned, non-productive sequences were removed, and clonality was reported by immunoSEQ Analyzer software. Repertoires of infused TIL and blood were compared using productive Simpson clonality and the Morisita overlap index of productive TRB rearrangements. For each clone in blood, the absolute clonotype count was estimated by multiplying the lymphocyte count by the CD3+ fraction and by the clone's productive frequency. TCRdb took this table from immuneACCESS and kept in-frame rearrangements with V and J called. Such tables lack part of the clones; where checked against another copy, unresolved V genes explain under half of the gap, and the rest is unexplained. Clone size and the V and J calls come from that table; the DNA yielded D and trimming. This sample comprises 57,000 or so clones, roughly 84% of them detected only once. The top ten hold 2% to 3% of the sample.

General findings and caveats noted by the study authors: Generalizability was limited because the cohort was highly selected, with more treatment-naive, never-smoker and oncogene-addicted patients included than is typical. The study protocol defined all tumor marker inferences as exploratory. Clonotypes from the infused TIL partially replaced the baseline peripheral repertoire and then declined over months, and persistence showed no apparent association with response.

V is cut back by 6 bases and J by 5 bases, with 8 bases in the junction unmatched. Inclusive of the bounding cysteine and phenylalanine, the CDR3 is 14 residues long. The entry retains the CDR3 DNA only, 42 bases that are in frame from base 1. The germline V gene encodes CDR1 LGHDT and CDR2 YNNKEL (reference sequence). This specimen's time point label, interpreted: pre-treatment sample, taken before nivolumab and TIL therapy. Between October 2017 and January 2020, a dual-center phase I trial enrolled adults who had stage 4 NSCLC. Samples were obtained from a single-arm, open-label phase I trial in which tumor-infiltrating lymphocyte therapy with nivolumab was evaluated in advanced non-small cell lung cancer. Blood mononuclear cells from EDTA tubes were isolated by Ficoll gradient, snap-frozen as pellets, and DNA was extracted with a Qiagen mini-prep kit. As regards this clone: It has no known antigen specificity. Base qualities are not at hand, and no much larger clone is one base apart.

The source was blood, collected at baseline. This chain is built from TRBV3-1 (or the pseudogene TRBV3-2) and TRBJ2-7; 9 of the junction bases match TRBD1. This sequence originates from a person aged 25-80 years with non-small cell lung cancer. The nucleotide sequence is TGTGCCAGCAGACTGACAGGGGGTAGCCACGAGCAGTACTTC. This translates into CASRLTGGSHEQYF.